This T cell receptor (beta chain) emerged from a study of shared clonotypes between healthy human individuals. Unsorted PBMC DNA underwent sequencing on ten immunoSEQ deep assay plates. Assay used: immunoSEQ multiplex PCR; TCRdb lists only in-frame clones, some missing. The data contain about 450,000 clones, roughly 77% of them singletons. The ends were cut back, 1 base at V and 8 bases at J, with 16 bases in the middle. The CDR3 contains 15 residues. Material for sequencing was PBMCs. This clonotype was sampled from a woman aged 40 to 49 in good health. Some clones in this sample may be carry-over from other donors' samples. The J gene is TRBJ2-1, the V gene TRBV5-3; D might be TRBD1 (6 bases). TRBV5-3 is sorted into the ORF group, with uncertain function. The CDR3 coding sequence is TGTGCCAGAAGCTTGTCCGGACAGCCCGGGTATGAGCAGTTCTTC. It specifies CARSLSGQPGYEQFF.